Sequencing of this T cell receptor beta chain was carried out in a study of blood T cell repertoires in COVID-19. Each participant's cohort was designated according to participant-reported clinical history. Trimming took 0 bases from V and 5 from J; bases not matched to a gene: 4. The CDR3 is 16 residues long. The germline CDR1 and CDR2 sequences are MNHEY and SVGAGI. Data came from immunoSEQ multiplex PCR; TCRdb stores just in-frame clones and leaves some out. The sample shows 200,000 to 300,000 clones, roughly 82% of them seen only once. Material: PBMCs or T cells enriched from blood (not recorded which). The chain uses TRBV6-5 and TRBJ1-6; the match to TRBD1 covers 7 bases. This receptor was obtained from a woman in her forties or fifties who had recovered from COVID-19. The CDR3 DNA follows: TGTGCCAGCAGTTACTCTGGCAGGGGGAATAATTCACCCCTCCACTTT. This sequence encodes CASSYSGRGNNSPLHF.